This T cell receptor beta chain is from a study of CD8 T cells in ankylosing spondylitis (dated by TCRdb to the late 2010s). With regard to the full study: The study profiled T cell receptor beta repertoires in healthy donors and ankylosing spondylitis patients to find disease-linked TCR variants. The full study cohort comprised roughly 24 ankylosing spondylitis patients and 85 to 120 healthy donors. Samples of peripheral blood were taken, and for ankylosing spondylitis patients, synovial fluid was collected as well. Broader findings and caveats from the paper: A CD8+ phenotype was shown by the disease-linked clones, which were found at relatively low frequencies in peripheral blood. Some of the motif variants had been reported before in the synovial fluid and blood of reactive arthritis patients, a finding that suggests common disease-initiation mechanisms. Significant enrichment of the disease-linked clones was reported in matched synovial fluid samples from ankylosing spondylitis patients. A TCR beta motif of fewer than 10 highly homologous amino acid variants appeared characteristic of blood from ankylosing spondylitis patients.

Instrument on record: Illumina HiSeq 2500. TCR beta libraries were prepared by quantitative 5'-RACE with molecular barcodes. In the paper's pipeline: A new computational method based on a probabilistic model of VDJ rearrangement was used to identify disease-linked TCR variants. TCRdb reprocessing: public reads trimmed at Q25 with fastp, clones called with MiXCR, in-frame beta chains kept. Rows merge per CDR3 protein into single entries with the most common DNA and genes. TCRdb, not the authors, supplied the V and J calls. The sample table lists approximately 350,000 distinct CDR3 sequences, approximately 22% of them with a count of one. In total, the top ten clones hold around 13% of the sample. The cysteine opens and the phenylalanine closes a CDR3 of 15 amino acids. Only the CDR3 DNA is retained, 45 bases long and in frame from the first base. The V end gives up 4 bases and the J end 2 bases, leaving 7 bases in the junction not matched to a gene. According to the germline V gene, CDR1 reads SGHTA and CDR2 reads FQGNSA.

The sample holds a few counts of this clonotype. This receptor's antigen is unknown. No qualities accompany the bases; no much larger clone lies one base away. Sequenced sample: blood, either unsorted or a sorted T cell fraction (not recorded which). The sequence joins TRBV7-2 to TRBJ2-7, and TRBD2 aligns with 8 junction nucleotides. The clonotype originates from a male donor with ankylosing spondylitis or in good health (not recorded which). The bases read TGTGCCAGCAGCTGGCAAATAGCGGGACCCTACGAGCAGTACTTC. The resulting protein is CASSWQIAGPYEQYF.